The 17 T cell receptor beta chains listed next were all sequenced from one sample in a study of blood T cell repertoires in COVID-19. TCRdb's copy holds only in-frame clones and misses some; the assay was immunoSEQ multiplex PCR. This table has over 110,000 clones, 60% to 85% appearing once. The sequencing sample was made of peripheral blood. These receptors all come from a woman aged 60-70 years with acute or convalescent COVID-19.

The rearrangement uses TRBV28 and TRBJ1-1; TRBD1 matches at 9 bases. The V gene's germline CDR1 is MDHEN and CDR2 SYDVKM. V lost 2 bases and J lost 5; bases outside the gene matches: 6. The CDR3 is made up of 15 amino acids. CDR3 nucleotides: TGTGCCAGCAGTTTAGGACAGGGGCCCGGGACTGAAGCTTTCTTT. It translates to CASSLGQGPGTEAFF.

This CDR3 reads CSGRRVGRTEAFF. In DNA form, the CDR3 reads TGCAGCGGGAGGAGGGTGGGACGCACTGAAGCTTTCTTT. The chain recombines TRBV29-1 with TRBJ1-1; D may be TRBD1 (5 bases). Deletions cut 7 bases from V and 4 bases from J, with 16 bases between. There are 13 residues in the CDR3. Germline V gene sequence: CDR1 SQVTM, CDR2 ANQGSEA.

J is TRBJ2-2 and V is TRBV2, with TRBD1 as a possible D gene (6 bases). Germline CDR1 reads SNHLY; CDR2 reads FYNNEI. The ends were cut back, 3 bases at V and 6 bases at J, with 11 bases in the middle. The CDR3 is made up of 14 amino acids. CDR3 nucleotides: TGTGCCAGCAGTGAGCAGGGGCCGTCCGGGGAGCTGTTTTTT. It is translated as CASSEQGPSGELFF. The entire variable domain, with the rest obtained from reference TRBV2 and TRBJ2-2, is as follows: EPEVTQTPSHQVTQMGQEVILRCVPISNHLYFYWYRQILGQKVEFLVSFYNNEISEKSEIFDDQFSVERPDGSNFTLKIRSTKLEDSAMYFCASSEQGPSGELFFGEGSRLTVL.

Here the CDR3 reads CASSLRQGTGNTIYF. CDR3 nucleotides: TGTGCCAGCAGCCTAAGACAGGGCACGGGAAACACCATATATTTT. The chain joins TRBV7-6 to TRBJ1-3, with 7 bases identical to TRBD1. The CDR3 is 15 residues long. Per germline, CDR1 SGHVS and CDR2 FNYEAQ. With V trimmed by 5 bases and J by 4 bases, 8 bases remained unmatched.

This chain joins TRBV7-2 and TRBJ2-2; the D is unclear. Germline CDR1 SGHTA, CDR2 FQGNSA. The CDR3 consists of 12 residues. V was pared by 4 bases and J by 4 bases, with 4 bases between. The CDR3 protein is CASSYFTGELFF. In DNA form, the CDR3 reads TGTGCCAGCAGCTACTTCACCGGGGAGCTGTTTTTT.

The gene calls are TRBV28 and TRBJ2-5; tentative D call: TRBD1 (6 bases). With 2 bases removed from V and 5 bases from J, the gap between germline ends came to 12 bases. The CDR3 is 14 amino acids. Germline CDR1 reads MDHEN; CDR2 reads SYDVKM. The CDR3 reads CASSLAGQRETQYF. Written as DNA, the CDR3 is TGTGCCAGCAGTTTAGCCGGACAGAGGGAGACCCAGTACTTC.

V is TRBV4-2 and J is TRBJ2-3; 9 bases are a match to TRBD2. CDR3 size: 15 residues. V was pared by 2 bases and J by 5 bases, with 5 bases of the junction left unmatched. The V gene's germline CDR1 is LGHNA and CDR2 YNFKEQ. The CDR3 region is CASSQSQREVDTQYF. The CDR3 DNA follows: TGTGCCAGCAGCCAATCTCAGCGGGAGGTAGATACGCAGTATTTT.

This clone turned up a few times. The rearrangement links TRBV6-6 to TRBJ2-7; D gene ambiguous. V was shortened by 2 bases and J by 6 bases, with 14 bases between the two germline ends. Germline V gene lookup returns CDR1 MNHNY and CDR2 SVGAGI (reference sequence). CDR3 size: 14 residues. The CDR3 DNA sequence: TGTGCCAGCAGTTACGGCCACTATTCTATCGAGCAGTACTTC. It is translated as CASSYGHYSIEQYF.

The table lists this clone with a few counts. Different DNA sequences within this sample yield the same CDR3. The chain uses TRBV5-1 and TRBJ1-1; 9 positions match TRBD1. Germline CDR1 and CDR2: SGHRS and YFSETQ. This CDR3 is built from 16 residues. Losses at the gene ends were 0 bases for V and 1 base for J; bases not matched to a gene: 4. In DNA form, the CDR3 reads TGCGCCAGCAGCTTGGACAGGGGGCTGTCGAACACTGAAGCTTTCTTT. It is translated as CASSLDRGLSNTEAFF.

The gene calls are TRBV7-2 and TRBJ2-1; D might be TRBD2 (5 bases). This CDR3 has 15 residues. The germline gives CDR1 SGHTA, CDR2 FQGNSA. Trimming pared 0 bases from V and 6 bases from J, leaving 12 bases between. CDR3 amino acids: CASSLARASRNEQFF. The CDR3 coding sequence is TGTGCCAGCAGCTTAGCGCGGGCTTCCCGCAATGAGCAGTTCTTC.

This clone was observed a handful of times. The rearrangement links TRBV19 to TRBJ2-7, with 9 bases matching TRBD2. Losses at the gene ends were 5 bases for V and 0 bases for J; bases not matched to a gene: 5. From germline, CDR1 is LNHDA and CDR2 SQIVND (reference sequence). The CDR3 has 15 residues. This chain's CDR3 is CASSLTSGVSYEQYF. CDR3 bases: TGTGCCAGTAGTCTGACTAGCGGAGTCTCCTACGAGCAGTACTTC.

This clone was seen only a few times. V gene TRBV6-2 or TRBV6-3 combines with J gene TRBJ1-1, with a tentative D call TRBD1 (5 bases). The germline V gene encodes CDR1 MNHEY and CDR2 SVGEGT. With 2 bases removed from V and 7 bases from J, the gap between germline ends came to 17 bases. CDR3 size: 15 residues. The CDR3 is CASSYPEGRDGEAFF. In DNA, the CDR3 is TGTGCCAGCAGTTACCCAGAAGGGCGGGACGGTGAAGCTTTCTTT.

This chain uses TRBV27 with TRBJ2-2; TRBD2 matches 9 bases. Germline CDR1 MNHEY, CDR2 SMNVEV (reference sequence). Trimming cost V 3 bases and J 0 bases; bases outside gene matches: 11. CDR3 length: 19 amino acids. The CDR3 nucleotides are TGTGCCAGCAGTTTGAGACTAGCGGTAAACCAACCGAACACCGGGGAGCTGTTTTTT. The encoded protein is CASSLRLAVNQPNTGELFF.

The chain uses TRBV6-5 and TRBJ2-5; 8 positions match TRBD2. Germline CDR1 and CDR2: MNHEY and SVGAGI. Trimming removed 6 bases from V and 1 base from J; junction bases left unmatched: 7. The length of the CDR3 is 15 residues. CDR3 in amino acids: CASRRTAGAQETQYF. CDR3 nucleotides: TGTGCCAGCAGGCGGACAGCGGGGGCCCAAGAGACCCAGTACTTC.

CDR3 in DNA: TGTGCCAGCAGCTTAGCGGGGCTTGAAGCTTTCTTT. Translation: CASSLAGLEAFF. J is TRBJ1-1 and V is TRBV7-9; possible D gene TRBD1, 5 bases. The CDR3 is 12 amino acids. Germline V CDR1 and CDR2: SEHNR, FQNEAQ (reference sequence). V lost 0 bases and J lost 7, with 6 bases in between.

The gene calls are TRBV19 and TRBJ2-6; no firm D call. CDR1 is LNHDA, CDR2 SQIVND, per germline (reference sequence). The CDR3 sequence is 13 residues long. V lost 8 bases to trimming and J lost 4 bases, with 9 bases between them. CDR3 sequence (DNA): TGTGCCAGTCAACAGACAGGGGCCAACGTCCTGACTTTC. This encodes CASQQTGANVLTF.

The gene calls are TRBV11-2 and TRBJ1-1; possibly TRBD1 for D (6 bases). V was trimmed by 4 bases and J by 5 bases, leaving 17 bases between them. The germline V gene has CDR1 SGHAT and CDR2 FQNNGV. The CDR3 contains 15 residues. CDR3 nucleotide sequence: TGTGCCAGCAGCTCACAGGGAGTTTTTAGGACTGAAGCTTTCTTT. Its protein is CASSSQGVFRTEAFF.